The 4 T cell receptor beta chains given below trace back to one sample, sequenced in a study of tissue T cells after allogeneic stem cell transplantation. Repertoires were generated with immunoSEQ multiplex PCR, while TCRdb's copy carries only in-frame clones and drops some. Found here are nearly 10,000 clones, about 65% of them singletons; the top ten hold over 25%. Sample: tissue from the stomach, taken at autopsy. All receptors derive from a male donor older than 55 with lung cancer.

The CDR3 region is CASSLVSGVTDTQYF. The CDR3 DNA sequence: TGTGCCAGCAGCTTGGTGAGCGGGGTCACAGATACGCAGTATTTT. The J gene is TRBJ2-3, the V gene TRBV5-4; 7 nucleotides align to TRBD2. The germline V gene encodes CDR1 SGHNT and CDR2 YYREEE (reference sequence). The junction had 3 bases not matched to a gene; V was cut back by 0 bases and J by 2 bases. There are 15 residues in the CDR3.

The V call is TRBV4-3, the J call TRBJ2-2; a weak D match, TRBD2 (6 bases). The CDR3 has 15 amino acids. The germline gives CDR1 LGHNA, CDR2 YSLEER. Trimming left V 4 bases short and J 4 bases short, with 13 bases between. The CDR3 sequence is CASSPSGLFTGELFF. For the CDR3, the DNA is TGCGCCAGCAGCCCGTCCGGACTATTCACCGGGGAGCTGTTTTTT.

The rearrangement links TRBV4-3 to TRBJ2-6; D not resolved. The CDR3 is made up of 16 amino acids. From germline, CDR1 is LGHNA and CDR2 YSLEER. Trimming removed 3 bases at V and 0 bases at J, with 9 bases between. The CDR3 coding sequence is TGCGCCAGCAGCCACCCGATGGCCTCTGGGGCCAACGTCCTGACTTTC. Protein: CASSHPMASGANVLTF.

The J gene is TRBJ1-2, the V gene TRBV29-1; D is uncertain. The CDR3 extends over 11 amino acids. V lost 5 bases and J lost 5, with 9 bases in between. Germline CDR1 is SQVTM and CDR2 is ANQGSEA. The CDR3 coding sequence is TGCAGCGTTTTGGACGGATATGGCTACACCTTC. This gives the protein CSVLDGYGYTF.